These 17 T cell receptor beta chains came from one sample sequenced in a study of T cells in Graves' hyperthyroidism and ophthalmopathy. Regions amplified from RNA transcripts were the TCR beta CDR3 regions. The HTBI primer set drove a first-round RT-PCR of the TCR CDR3. From the multiplex PCR reads, TCRdb called clonotypes with MiXCR, one entry per CDR3 protein. The data show about 560,000 distinct CDR3 sequences, around 17% seen once. Sequences were obtained from blood. These receptors came from a woman between 18 and 30 years old with Graves' hyperthyroidism.

This clonotype has only a few counts. The rearrangement uses TRBV20-1 and TRBJ2-7; D unresolved. This CDR3 region has 13 residues. Germline V lookup: CDR1 DFQATT, CDR2 SNEGSKA (reference sequence). V was clipped by 6 bases and J by 2 bases, with 14 bases between them. CDR3 nucleotides: TGCAGTGCCCGCCGACGGGCCCCCTACGAGCAGTACTTC. It specifies CSARRRAPYEQYF.

The chain combines TRBV3-1 with TRBJ2-2; D ambiguous. Germline values: CDR1 LGHDT, CDR2 YNNKEL (reference sequence). The V end was cut by 0 bases, the J end by 4 bases, with 6 bases between. This CDR3 region has 14 residues. CDR3 nucleotide sequence: TGTGCCAGCAGCCAAGAAAGATCCACCGGGGAGCTGTTTTTT. Residues: CASSQERSTGELFF.

This clonotype occurred many times. V is TRBV2 and J is TRBJ1-1; the D gene is possibly TRBD1 (5 bases). The ends were cut back, 6 bases at V and 0 bases at J, with 14 bases in the middle. Germline CDR1 reads SNHLY; CDR2 reads FYNNEI. This CDR3 region has 15 residues. The CDR3: CASREGRRLNTEAFF. The CDR3 bases are TGTGCCAGCAGGGAGGGACGTAGACTGAACACTGAAGCTTTCTTT.

Of note for this clonotype: This may be a read error: a much more frequent sequence differs by one nucleotide. The chain couples TRBV20-1 to TRBJ1-5; 7 bases agree with TRBD1. The CDR3 is made up of 15 amino acids. Trimming cost V 0 bases and J 3 bases; bases outside gene matches: 5. From germline, CDR1 is DFQATT and CDR2 SNEGSKA (reference sequence). The CDR3 DNA reads TGCAGTGCTAGAGACCGGGACAGACCCAATCAGCCCCAGCATTTT. Its translation: CSARDRDRPNQPQHF.

This clonotype has ten or more counts. The rearrangement uses TRBV5-1 and TRBJ2-7, with D uncertain. V lost 2 bases and J 4 bases, leaving 10 bases between the germline ends. There are 13 residues in the CDR3. Germline V lookup: CDR1 SGHRS, CDR2 YFSETQ. The CDR3 region has the DNA TGCGCCAGCAGCTTAACACAGCCTTACGAGCAGTACTTC. This translates into CASSLTQPYEQYF.

This clonotype has only a few counts. The chain combines TRBV24-1 with TRBJ2-1, with 7 nucleotides matching TRBD1. J lost 8 bases, V lost 4 bases, and 10 bases had no gene match. The CDR3 sequence is 15 residues long. Germline V gives CDR1 KGHDR, CDR2 SFDVKD. CDR3 sequence: CATSDSPKGGYEQFF. CDR3 nucleotides: TGTGCCACCAGTGACTCGCCGAAAGGGGGCTATGAGCAGTTCTTC.

CDR3 sequence (DNA): TGCGCCAGCAGCCAAGGTCCCCACTCCTACGAGCAGTACTTC. It yields the protein CASSQGPHSYEQYF. The rearrangement links TRBV4-3 to TRBJ2-7; D is undetermined. CDR1 and CDR2 (germline): LGHNA, YSLEER. V was trimmed by 1 base and J by 0 bases, leaving 7 bases between them. This CDR3 has 14 amino acids.

The V and J genes are TRBV6-1 and TRBJ2-2; either TRBD1 or TRBD2 may supply D (5 bases each). Per the germline V gene, CDR1 is MNHNS and CDR2 is SASEGT. The germline V and J ends were trimmed by 6 bases and 4 bases, with 15 bases remaining between them. This CDR3 spans 15 amino acids. The CDR3 loop reads CASSPRGASTGELFF. Written as DNA, the CDR3 is TGTGCCAGCAGCCCCCGGGGCGCGAGCACCGGGGAGCTGTTTTTT.

This clonotype was seen repeatedly, ten times or more. This chain connects TRBV6-5 to TRBJ1-2; the D is unclear. Germline loops: CDR1 MNHEY, CDR2 SVGAGI. The CDR3 extends over 15 amino acids. Trimming took off 0 bases at V and 8 bases at J, with 16 bases between the two ends. For the CDR3, the DNA is TGTGCCAGCAGTTACTCAAGGGATCTCGTACGGGGCTACACCTTC. Translated, it gives CASSYSRDLVRGYTF.

This chain joins TRBV6-1 and TRBJ1-3; D call uncertain. Germline V gene data show CDR1 as MNHNS and CDR2 as SASEGT. The V end was cut by 0 bases, the J end by 0 bases, with 9 bases between. The CDR3 is 16 residues long. The CDR3 DNA is TGTGCCAGCAGTGAAGCCAGCCGGGGCTCTGGAAACACCATATATTTT. It encodes CASSEASRGSGNTIYF.

This clonotype was seen ten or more times. This chain joins TRBV2 and TRBJ1-5; the D gene is possibly TRBD1 (6 bases). The CDR3 extends over 14 amino acids. Germline V gene data show CDR1 as SNHLY and CDR2 as FYNNEI. Trimming stripped 7 bases from V and 3 bases from J, with 13 bases between. The CDR3 sequence is CASTEGGFNQPQHF. CDR3 in DNA: TGTGCCAGCACGGAGGGGGGTTTCAATCAGCCCCAGCATTTT.

CDR3: CASSLATGTGNTIYF. CDR3 sequence (DNA): TGCGCCAGCAGCTTGGCGACAGGTACTGGAAACACCATATATTTT. This sequence joins TRBV5-1 and TRBJ1-3, with a tentative D call TRBD1 (6 bases). Trimming took 0 bases from V and 2 from J, leaving 9 bases between them. In germline, CDR1 is SGHRS, CDR2 YFSETQ. This CDR3 contains 15 residues.

This clonotype was seen repeatedly, ten times or more. The rearrangement uses TRBV28 and TRBJ2-7; TRBD2 matches at 12 bases. The CDR3 spans 17 residues. The trim removed 1 base at V and 1 base at J, leaving 5 bases unmatched. The germline gives CDR1 MDHEN, CDR2 SYDVKM. In nucleotides, the CDR3 is TGTGCCAGCAGTTTATTGACTAGCGGGAGTTGGTCCTACGAGCAGTACTTC. Protein product: CASSLLTSGSWSYEQYF.

The chain uses TRBV9 and TRBJ1-5; D not resolved. With 4 bases removed from V and 9 bases from J, the gap between germline ends came to 20 bases. Per germline, CDR1 SGDLS and CDR2 YYNGEE. This CDR3 has 15 residues. In DNA form, the CDR3 reads TGTGCCAGCAGCCCCCGGACCGAGATAGGAGGGCCCCAGCATTTT. It yields the protein CASSPRTEIGGPQHF.

This clonotype was seen at least ten times. J is TRBJ1-3 and V is TRBV13; 9 bases match TRBD1. CDR3 length: 15 amino acids. CDR1 is PRHDT, CDR2 FYEKMQ, per germline (reference sequence). V lost 4 bases to trimming and J lost 1 base; unmatched junction nucleotides: 2. The CDR3 spells CASSSDRGSGNTIYF. CDR3 nucleotides: TGTGCCAGCAGCTCGGACAGGGGATCTGGAAACACCATATATTTT.

CDR3: CASSFGQTGQPQHF. As DNA, the CDR3 is TGTGCCAGCAGTTTCGGACAGACCGGTCAGCCCCAGCATTTT. The rearrangement joins TRBV12-3 or TRBV12-4 to TRBJ1-5; a possible D gene is TRBD1 (6 bases). V gave up 3 bases and J gave up 6 bases, with 12 bases separating them. CDR3 length: 14 amino acids.

This clonotype was recorded many times. The rearrangement joins TRBV12-3 or TRBV12-4 to TRBJ1-5; no clear D. V lost 4 bases and J 0 bases, leaving 13 bases between the germline ends. The CDR3 totals 16 residues. Here the CDR3 DNA reads TGTGCCAGCAGTTCCCTCGGGCCGTATAGCAATCAGCCCCAGCATTTT. This encodes CASSSLGPYSNQPQHF.